This T cell receptor beta chain was retrieved from a study of T cell responses to AZD1222 COVID-19 vaccine. Sequencing used immunoSEQ multiplex PCR; TCRdb keeps in-frame clones, though not all of them. Here the sample spans about 100,000 clones, approximately 81% being singletons. Study-level findings and limits: Females made up more of the donors, who were largely white British, and clonal diversity may have come out too low. Spike was spanned by vaccine-associated CD4 TCRs, which were dominant at 160-218 and 743-854.

Germline CDR1 reads LNHDA; CDR2 reads SQIVND (reference sequence). Unmatched junction bases numbered 9, after V lost 6 bases and J lost 2 bases. This CDR3 contains 15 residues. In regard to this clone: Its antigen is not identified.

The chain links TRBV19 to TRBJ1-1; 7 bases fit TRBD1. The TCR originated in an adult in good health. The sample consisted of peripheral blood, taken on day 0 of AZD1222 vaccination. CDR3 loop: CASSFRQGSNTEAFF. For the CDR3, the DNA is TGTGCCAGTAGCTTTAGACAGGGATCAAACACTGAAGCTTTCTTT.